This entry is about one T cell receptor beta chain. This entry belongs to a study of blood T cell repertoires in COVID-19. Study details: T cells, B-cell-depleted T cells, or PBMCs provided the cDNA or gDNA that served as material.

V dropped 4 bases and J dropped 0 bases, with 10 bases sitting between them. CDR1 and CDR2 (germline): SQVTM, ANQGSEA. There are 14 residues in the CDR3. As handled by the study authors: Using reference gene primer amplification, nucleated cell counts were estimated. Sequencing used immunoSEQ multiplex PCR; TCRdb keeps in-frame clones, though not all of them. That table gives V, J and clone size, and the DNA gave D and trimming. The table records roughly 230,000 clones, around 90% of them present only once. Participants came from roughly 23 US areas, aged roughly 18 to 100 years. Clinical histories supplied by participants themselves formed the basis of cohort assignment.

The clonotype originates from a young man in a cohort exposed to, infected with or recovered from COVID-19 (not recorded which). The rearrangement joins TRBV29-1 to TRBJ1-5; a weak D match, TRBD1 (6 bases). Material for sequencing was PBMCs or T cells enriched from blood (not recorded which). CDR3 sequence reads: CSVVTGDSNQPQHF. CDR3 DNA sequence: TGCAGCGTTGTGACAGGAGATAGCAATCAGCCCCAGCATTTT. Full variable domain (remainder filled in from reference TRBV29-1 and TRBJ1-5): SAVISQKPSRDICQRGTSLTIQCQVDSQVTMMFWYRQQPGQSLTLIATANQGSEATYESGFVIDKFPISRPNLTFSTLTVSNMSPEDSSIYLCSVVTGDSNQPQHFGDGTRLSIL.